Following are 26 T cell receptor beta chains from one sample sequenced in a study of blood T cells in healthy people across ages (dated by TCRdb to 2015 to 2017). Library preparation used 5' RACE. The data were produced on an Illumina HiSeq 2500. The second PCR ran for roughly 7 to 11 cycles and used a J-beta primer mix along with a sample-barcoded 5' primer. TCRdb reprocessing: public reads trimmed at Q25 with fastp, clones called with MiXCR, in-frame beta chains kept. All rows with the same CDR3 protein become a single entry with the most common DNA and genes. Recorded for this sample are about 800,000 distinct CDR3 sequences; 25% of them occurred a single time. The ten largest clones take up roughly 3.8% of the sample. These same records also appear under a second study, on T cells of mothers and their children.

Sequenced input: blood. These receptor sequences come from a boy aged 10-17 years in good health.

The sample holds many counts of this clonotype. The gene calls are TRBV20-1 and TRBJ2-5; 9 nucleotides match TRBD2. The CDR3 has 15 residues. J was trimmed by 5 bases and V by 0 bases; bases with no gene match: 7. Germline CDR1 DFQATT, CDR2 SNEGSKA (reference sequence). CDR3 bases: TGCAGTGCTAGAGATGGCGGGAGGGCGGGCGAGACCCAGTACTTC. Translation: CSARDGGRAGETQYF.

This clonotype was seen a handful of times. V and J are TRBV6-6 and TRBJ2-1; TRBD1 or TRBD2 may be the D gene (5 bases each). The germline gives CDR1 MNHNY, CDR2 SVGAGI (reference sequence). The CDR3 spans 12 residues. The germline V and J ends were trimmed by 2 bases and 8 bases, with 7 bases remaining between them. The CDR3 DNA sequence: TGTGCCAGCAGTTACGAGGGGTATGAGCAGTTCTTC. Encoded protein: CASSYEGYEQFF.

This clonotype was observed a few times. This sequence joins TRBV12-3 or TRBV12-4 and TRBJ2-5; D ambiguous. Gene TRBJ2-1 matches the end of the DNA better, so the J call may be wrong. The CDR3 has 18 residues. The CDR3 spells CASSLVPHRASNHNEQFF. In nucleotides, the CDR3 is TGTGCCAGCAGTTTAGTTCCCCATCGAGCATCAAATCACAATGAGCAGTTCTTC.

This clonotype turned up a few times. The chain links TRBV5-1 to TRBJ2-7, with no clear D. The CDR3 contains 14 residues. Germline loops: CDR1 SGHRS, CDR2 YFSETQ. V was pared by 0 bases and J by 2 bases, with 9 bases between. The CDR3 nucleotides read TGCGCCAGCAGCTTGGTCTCTCCCCCCTACGAGCAGTACTTC. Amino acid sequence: CASSLVSPPYEQYF.

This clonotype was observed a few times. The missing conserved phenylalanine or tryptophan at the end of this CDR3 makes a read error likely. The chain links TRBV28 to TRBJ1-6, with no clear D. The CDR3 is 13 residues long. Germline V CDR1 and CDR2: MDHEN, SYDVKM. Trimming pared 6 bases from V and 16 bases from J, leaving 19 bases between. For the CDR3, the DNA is TGTGCCAGCAGACGGTGGCAGGACCTAGGGCTCCACTCT. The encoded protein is CASRRWQDLGLHS.

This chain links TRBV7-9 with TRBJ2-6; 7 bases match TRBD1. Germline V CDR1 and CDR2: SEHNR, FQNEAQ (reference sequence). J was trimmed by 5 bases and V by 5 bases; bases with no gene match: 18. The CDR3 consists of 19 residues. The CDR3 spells CASSANRDSESDRANVLTF. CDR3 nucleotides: TGTGCCAGCAGCGCTAACCGGGACAGCGAGTCTGATAGGGCCAACGTCCTGACTTTC.

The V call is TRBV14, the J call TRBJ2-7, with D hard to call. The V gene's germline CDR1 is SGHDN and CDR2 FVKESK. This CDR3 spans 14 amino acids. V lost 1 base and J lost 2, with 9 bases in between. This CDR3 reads CASSQGWATYEQYF. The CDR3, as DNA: TGTGCCAGCAGCCAAGGTTGGGCTACCTACGAGCAGTACTTC.

CDR3 region: CASSFSANSPLHF. CDR3 bases: TGCGCCAGCAGCTTTTCGGCGAATTCACCCCTCCACTTT. V is TRBV5-1 and J is TRBJ1-6; D unresolved. This CDR3 is built from 13 residues. Germline V lookup: CDR1 SGHRS, CDR2 YFSETQ. V lost 2 bases and J lost 7, with 7 bases in between.

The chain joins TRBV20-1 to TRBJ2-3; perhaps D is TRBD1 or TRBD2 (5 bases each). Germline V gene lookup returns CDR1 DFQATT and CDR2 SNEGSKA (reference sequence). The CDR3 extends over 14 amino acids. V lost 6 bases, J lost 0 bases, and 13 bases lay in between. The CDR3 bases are TGCAGTGCCGATACGGGACGCAGCACAGATACGCAGTATTTT. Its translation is CSADTGRSTDTQYF.

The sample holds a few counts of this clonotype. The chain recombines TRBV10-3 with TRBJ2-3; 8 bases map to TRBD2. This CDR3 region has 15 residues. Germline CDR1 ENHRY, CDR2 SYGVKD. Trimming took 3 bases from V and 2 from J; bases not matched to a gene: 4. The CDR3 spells CAISDLAGYTDTQYF. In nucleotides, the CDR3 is TGTGCCATCAGTGATTTAGCGGGGTACACAGATACGCAGTATTTT.

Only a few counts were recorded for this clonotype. The CDR3 bases are TGTGCCAGCAGTTCGGGGCCCAAATTTTTTGGCCTGACGAACCAAGAGACCCAGTACTTC. Translation: CASSSGPKFFGLTNQETQYF. The chain has TRBV27 and TRBJ2-5; possibly TRBD1 or TRBD2 for D (5 bases each). V was cut by 4 bases and J by 0 bases, with 27 bases left in between. The CDR3 runs to 20 residues. In germline, CDR1 is MNHEY, CDR2 SMNVEV (reference sequence).

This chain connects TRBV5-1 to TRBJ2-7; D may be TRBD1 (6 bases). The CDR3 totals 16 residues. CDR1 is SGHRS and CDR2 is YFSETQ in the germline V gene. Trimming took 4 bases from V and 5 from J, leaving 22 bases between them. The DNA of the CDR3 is TGCGCCAGCAGCCCGGTAAATCCAGGGGTTGGCAACGAGCAGTACTTC. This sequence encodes CASSPVNPGVGNEQYF.

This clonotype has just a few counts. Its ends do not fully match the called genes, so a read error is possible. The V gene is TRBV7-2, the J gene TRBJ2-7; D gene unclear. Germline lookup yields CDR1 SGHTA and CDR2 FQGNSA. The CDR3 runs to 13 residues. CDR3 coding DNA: TGTGCCTGCAGCTTATTCCCGTCCTACGAGCAGTACTTC. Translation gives CACSLFPSYEQYF.

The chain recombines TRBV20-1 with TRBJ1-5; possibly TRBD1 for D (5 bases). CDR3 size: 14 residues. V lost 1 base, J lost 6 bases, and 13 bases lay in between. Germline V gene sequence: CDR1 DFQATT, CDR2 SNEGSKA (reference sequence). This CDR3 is CSARGSGARQPQHF. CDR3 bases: TGCAGTGCTAGAGGATCCGGGGCTCGTCAGCCCCAGCATTTT.

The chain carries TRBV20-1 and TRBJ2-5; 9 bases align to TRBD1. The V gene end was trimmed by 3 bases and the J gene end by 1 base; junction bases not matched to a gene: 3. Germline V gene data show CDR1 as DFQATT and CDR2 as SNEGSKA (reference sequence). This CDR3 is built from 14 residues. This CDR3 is CSASEDRGQETQYF. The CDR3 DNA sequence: TGCAGTGCTAGCGAGGACAGGGGCCAAGAGACCCAGTACTTC.

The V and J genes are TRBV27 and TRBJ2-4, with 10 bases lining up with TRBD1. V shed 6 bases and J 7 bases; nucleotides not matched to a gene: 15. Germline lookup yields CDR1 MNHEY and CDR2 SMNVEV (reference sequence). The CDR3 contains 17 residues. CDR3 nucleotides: TGTGCCAGCAGCCCTAATACCGGGACAGGGGTTAGGAACATTCAGTACTTC. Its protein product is CASSPNTGTGVRNIQYF.

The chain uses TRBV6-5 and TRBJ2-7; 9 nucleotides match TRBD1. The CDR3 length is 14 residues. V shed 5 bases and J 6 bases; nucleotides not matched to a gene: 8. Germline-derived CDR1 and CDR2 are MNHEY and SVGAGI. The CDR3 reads CASSRGDRAGEQYF. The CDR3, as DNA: TGTGCCAGCAGTAGGGGGGACAGGGCTGGCGAGCAGTACTTC.

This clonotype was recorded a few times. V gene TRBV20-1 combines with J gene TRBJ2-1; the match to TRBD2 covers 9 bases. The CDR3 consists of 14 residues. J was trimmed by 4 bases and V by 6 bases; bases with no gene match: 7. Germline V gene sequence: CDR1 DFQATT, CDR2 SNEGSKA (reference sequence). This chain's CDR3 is CSAEHSGSYNEQFF. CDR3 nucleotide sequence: TGCAGTGCAGAACATAGCGGGAGTTACAATGAGCAGTTCTTC.

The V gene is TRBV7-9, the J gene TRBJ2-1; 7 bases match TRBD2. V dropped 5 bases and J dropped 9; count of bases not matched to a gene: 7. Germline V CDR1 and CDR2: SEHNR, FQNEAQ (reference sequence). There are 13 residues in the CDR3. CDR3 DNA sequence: TGTGCCAGCAGCGGGGGGGACTGGGCTGAGCAGTTCTTC. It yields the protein CASSGGDWAEQFF.

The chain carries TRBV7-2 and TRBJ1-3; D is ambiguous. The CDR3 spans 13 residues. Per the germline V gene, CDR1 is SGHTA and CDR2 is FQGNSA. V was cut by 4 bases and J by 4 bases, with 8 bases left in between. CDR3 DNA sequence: TGTGCCAGCAGCTGGGGAACGGGAAACACCATATATTTT. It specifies CASSWGTGNTIYF.

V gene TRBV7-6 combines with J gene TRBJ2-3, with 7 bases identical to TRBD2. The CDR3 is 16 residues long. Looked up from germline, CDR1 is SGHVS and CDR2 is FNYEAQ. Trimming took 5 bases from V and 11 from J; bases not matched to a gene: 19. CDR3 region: CASSAPWGGSSDEQYF. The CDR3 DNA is TGTGCCAGCAGCGCTCCATGGGGCGGGAGTTCCGATGAGCAGTATTTT.

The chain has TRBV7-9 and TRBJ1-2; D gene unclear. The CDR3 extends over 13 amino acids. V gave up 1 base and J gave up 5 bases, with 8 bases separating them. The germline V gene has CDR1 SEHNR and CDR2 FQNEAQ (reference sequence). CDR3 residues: CASSLVATYGYTF. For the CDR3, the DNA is TGTGCCAGCAGCTTAGTTGCAACATATGGCTACACCTTC.

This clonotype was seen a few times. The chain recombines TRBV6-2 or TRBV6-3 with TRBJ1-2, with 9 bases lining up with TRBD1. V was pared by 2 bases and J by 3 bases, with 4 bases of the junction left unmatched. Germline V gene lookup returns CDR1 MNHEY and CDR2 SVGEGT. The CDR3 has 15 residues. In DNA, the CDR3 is TGTGCCAGCAGTTACGCGACAGGGGGTGACTATGGCTACACCTTC. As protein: CASSYATGGDYGYTF.

CDR3 coding DNA: TGTGCCAGCAGTGCCAGAAAGAACACTGAAGCTTTCTTT. Translated: CASSARKNTEAFF. The chain links TRBV27 to TRBJ1-1; D is unclear. The CDR3 sequence is 13 residues long. Trimming left V 5 bases short and J 1 base short, with 8 bases between. The V gene's germline CDR1 is MNHEY and CDR2 SMNVEV (reference sequence).

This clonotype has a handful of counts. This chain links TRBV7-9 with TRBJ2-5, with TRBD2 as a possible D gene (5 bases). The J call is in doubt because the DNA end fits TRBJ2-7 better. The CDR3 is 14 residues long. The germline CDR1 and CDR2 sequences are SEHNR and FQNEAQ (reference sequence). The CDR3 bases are TGTGCCAGCAGCTTAGTCGTCGGGGTTTACGAGCAGTACTTC. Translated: CASSLVVGVYEQYF.

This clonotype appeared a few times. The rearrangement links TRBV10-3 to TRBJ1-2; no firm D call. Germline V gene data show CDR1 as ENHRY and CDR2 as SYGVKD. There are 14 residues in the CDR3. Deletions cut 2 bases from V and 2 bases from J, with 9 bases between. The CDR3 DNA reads TGTGCCATCAGTGAGGGTGTCGCAAACTATGGCTACACCTTC. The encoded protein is CAISEGVANYGYTF.